This TCR beta chain was obtained from a study of T-cell reconstitution after alpha-beta-depleted transplantation in children. The study, taken as a whole, reports: There were reportedly several hundred expanded graft clones from which alpha-beta T cells came about two months after transplant. Counts and diversity of T cells one year after transplant came mostly from newly produced T cells. Day-60 TCRbeta diversity that was high in some patients was derived from surviving recipient T cells and thymic progenitors.

This clonotype was seen a few times. Its target is unknown. Unique molecular identifiers were incorporated when the TCRbeta library was constructed. A single record per CDR3 protein comes from TCRdb applying MiXCR to the PCR reads. The profile shows around 270,000 distinct CDR3 sequences, 10% of them singletons. The CDR3 covers 17 residues. Trimming took off 5 bases at V and 8 bases at J, with 22 bases between the two ends. This clonotype originated in a boy under two years old with acute myeloid leukemia, due to receive a stem cell transplant. This sequence joins TRBV12-3 or TRBV12-4 and TRBJ1-6, with D perhaps TRBD1 (5 bases). Here the sequenced sample was PBMCs, taken before TCRalphabeta/CD19-depleted stem cell transplant. The CDR3 sequence is CASSPGLGGPRDSPLHF. Here the CDR3 DNA reads TGTGCCAGCAGTCCAGGTCTGGGGGGACCTCGTGATTCACCCCTCCACTTT.